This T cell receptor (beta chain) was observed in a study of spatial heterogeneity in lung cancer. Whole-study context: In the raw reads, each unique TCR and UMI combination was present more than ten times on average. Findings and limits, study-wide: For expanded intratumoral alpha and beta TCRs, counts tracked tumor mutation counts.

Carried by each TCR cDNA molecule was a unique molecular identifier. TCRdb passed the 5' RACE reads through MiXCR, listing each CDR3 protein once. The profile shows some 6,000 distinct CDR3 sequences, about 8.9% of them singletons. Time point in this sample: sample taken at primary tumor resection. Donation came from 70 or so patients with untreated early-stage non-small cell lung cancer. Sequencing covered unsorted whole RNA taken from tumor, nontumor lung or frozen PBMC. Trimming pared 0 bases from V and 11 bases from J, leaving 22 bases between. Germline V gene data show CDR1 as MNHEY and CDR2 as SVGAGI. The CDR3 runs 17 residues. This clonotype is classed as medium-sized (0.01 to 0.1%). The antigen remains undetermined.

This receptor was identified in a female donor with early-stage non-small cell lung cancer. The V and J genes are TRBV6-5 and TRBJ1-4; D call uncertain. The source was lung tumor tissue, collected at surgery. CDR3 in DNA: TGTGCCAGCAGTTACTCGAACCGCCGTCCACGCCTGGGGAAACTGTTTTTT. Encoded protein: CASSYSNRRPRLGKLFF.